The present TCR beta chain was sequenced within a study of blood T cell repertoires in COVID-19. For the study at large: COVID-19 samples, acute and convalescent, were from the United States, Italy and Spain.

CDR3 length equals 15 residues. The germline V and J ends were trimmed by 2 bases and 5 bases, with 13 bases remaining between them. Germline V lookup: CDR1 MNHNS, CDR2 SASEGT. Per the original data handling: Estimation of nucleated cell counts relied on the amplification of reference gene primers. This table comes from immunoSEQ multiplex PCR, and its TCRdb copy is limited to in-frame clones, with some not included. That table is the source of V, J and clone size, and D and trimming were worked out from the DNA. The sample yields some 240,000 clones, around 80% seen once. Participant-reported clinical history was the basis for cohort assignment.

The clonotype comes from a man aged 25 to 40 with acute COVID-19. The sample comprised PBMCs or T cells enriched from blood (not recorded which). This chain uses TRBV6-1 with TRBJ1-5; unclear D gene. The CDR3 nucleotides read TGTGCCAGCAGTGAATCCCGAGGTTTGTATCAGCCCCAGCATTTT. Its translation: CASSESRGLYQPQHF.